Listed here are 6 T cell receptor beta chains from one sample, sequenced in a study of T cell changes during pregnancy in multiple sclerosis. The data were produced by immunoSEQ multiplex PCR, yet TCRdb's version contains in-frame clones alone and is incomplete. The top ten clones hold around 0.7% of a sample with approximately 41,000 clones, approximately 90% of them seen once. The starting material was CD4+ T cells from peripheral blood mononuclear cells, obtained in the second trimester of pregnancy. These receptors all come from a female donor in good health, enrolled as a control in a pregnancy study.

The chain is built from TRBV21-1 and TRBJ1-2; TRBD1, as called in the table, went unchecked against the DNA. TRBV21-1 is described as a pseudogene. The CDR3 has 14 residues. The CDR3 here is CASSKEGQGFGYTF. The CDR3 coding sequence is TGTGCCAGCAGCAAAGAGGGACAGGGTTTCGGCTACACCTTC.

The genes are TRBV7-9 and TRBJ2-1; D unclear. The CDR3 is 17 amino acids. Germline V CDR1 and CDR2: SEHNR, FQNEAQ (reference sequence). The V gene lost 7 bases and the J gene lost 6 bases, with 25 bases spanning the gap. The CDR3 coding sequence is TGTGCCAGCAAACCCCTAGAATCCGAATCGAGGAGCAATGAGCAGTTCTTC. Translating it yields CASKPLESESRSNEQFF.

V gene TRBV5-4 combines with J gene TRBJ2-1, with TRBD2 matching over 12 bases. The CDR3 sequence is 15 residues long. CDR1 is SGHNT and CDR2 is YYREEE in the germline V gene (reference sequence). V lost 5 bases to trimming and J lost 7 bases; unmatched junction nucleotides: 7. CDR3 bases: TGTGCCAGCAGACAGACTAGCGGGGGCCAAAATGAGCAGTTCTTC. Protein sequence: CASRQTSGGQNEQFF.

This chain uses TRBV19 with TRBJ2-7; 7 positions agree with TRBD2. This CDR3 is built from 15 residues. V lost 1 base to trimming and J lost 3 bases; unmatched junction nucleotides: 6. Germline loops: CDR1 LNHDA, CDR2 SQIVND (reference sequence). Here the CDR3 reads CASSIAVAGDYEQYF. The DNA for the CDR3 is TGTGCCAGTAGTATAGCAGTCGCGGGAGACTACGAGCAGTACTTC.

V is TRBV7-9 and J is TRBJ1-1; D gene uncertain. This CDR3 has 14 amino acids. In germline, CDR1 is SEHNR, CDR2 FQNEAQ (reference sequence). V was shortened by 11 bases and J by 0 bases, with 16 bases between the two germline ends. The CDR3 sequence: CALRENSLNTEAFF. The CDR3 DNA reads TGTGCCCTGAGGGAGAACAGCCTGAACACTGAAGCTTTCTTT.

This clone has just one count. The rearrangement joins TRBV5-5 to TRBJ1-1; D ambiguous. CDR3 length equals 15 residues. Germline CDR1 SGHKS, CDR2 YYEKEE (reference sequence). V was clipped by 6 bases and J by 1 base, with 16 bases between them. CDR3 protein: CASIPMPSGNTEAFF. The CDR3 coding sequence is TGTGCCAGCATCCCCATGCCATCAGGGAACACTGAAGCTTTCTTT.